These T cell receptor beta chains were read from a single sample in a study of vaccination and CD4 T cells after COVID-19. Their target antigens are unknown. TCRdb processed the PCR reads anew with MiXCR; each CDR3 protein has one entry. This repertoire shows about 4,400 distinct CDR3 sequences, roughly 45% found once; its top ten account for over 35%. Material for sequencing was CD4+ T cells from blood, cultured in vitro. The source is a human donor who had recovered from COVID-19. CDR3s include the opening cysteine and the closing phenylalanine or tryptophan. A D gene is named only where the DNA matches it firmly. Size tells how often a clone was seen (once, few, many) or the class of an expanded clone, and some rows leave it out.

DNA	CDR3	J	length	V	D	size
TGCAGTGCTAGTAACGGGACTTACTTCTACAATGAGCAGTTCTTC	CSASNGTYFYNEQFF	TRBJ2-1	15	TRBV20-1	-	-
TGCAGTGCTAGCCAGGACTATGGCTACACCTTC	CSASQDYGYTF	TRBJ1-2	11	TRBV20-1	-	few
TGCAGTGCTAGCGGGAGGGCCTCCTACGAGCAGTACTTC	CSASGRASYEQYF	TRBJ2-7	13	TRBV20-1	TRBD2	-
TGCGCCAGCAGCTTGGGCCCTAGCGGAGCGAACACCGGGGAGCTGTTTTTT	CASSLGPSGANTGELFF	TRBJ2-2	17	TRBV5-1	TRBD2	few
TGTGCCAGCAGCCCCGACTATTACAATGAGCAGTTCTTC	CASSPDYYNEQFF	TRBJ2-1	13	TRBV7-2	-	few
TGCGCCAGCAGCTTGTCGGGGACAGATTCTGAAGCTTTCTTT	CASSLSGTDSEAFF	TRBJ1-1	14	TRBV5-1	TRBD1	-
TGCAGTGCTAGAGATAGGTCCGGTCAAGAGACCCAGTACTTC	CSARDRSGQETQYF	TRBJ2-5	14	TRBV20-1	-	large
TGTGCCTCAAGACTAGCGGTTTTAACAGATACGCAGTATTTT	CASRLAVLTDTQYF	TRBJ2-3	14	TRBV10-3	TRBD2	-
TGTGCCAGCAGTTCCGGGGGTTTTAACTATGGCTACACCTTC	CASSSGGFNYGYTF	TRBJ1-2	14	TRBV12-3/TRBV12-4	-	-
TGTGCCAGCACTAAACAGGGGGCAGGTCAGCCCCAGCATTTT	CASTKQGAGQPQHF	TRBJ1-5	14	TRBV19	TRBD1	-
TGTGCCAGCAAGGGACAGGGCTCCTACAATGAGCAGTTCTTC	CASKGQGSYNEQFF	TRBJ2-1	14	TRBV27	TRBD1	once
TGTGCCAGCACTGGCAGGGGCTATGGCTACACCTTC	CASTGRGYGYTF	TRBJ1-2	12	TRBV6-2/TRBV6-3	-	-
TGTGCCAGCAGTTATTACTCAGGGATCCAGTACTTC	CASSYYSGIQYF	TRBJ2-5	12	TRBV6-2/TRBV6-3	-	-
TGTGCCAGCAGTCCTACTAGCGGGAATTGGGATGAGCAGTTCTTC	CASSPTSGNWDEQFF	TRBJ2-1	15	TRBV6-1	TRBD2	few
TGTGCCAGCAGCGGGAGGCAGGGTTTGGCGTCAGATACGCAGTATTTT	CASSGRQGLASDTQYF	TRBJ2-3	16	TRBV5-4	-	-
TGTGCCAGCAGCAACCGACAGGGAGGACATGGCTACACCTTC	CASSNRQGGHGYTF	TRBJ1-2	14	TRBV12-3/TRBV12-4	TRBD1	-
TGTGCCAGCAGCCCAAGAGGACTAGCGGGGCTCACAGATACGCAGTATTTT	CASSPRGLAGLTDTQYF	TRBJ2-3	17	TRBV7-2	TRBD2	-
TGTGCCAGCAGCTTAGCTGTCTACTACGAGCAGTACTTC	CASSLAVYYEQYF	TRBJ2-7	13	TRBV7-2	-	-
TGTGCCAGCAGCTCCGGGACAGGGAGCGCAGATACGCAGTATTTT	CASSSGTGSADTQYF	TRBJ2-3	15	TRBV5-4	TRBD1	-
TGTGCCAGCTCACCACGTAACAGCGCGTCGGGCACAGATACGCAGTATTTT	CASSPRNSASGTDTQYF	TRBJ2-3	17	TRBV18	-	once
TGTGCCAGCAGTCGAGAGGGCAGACTAGCGGGGGGCCGGGAGACCCAGTACTTC	CASSREGRLAGGRETQYF	TRBJ2-5	18	TRBV12-3/TRBV12-4	TRBD2	-
TGTGCCAGCACCCCCGGGACAGGGATGGGAGAGACCCAGTACTTC	CASTPGTGMGETQYF	TRBJ2-5	15	TRBV6-1	TRBD1	-
TGCAGTGCTACGGACAGGGTGAACACTGAAGCTTTCTTT	CSATDRVNTEAFF	TRBJ1-1	13	TRBV20-1	TRBD1	-
TGTGCCAGTAGTCCAACTTGGGGTGGCGATATGCAGTATTTT	CASSPTWGGDMQYF	TRBJ2-3	14	TRBV19	-	-
TGCAGTGCTCCCCTTCTCGGACCCGCGGGGGCGAGCTCCTATAATTCACCCCTCCACTTT	CSAPLLGPAGASSYNSPLHF	TRBJ1-6	20	TRBV20-1	-	medium-sized
TGTGCCAGTAGTAAGACAGGGTCGACAGAGACCCAGTACTTC	CASSKTGSTETQYF	TRBJ2-5	14	TRBV19	TRBD1	-
TGTGCCAGCAGCTTGTTAACTAGCGGGACCCGAGATACGCAGTATTTT	CASSLLTSGTRDTQYF	TRBJ2-3	16	TRBV5-6	TRBD2	-
TGCAGTGCCCACAGGGGGATCAACTCCTACGAGCAGTACTTC	CSAHRGINSYEQYF	TRBJ2-7	14	TRBV20-1	TRBD1	-
TGCAGTGCTAGGGGGGAGGCCGGGGAGCTGTTTTTT	CSARGEAGELFF	TRBJ2-2	12	TRBV20-1	-	-
TGTGCCACCAGTGATGGGGACAGGGTGGGCACCGGGGAGCTGTTTTTT	CATSDGDRVGTGELFF	TRBJ2-2	16	TRBV24-1	TRBD1	few
TGTGCCAGCAGCTACGGGGGACTAGCGGGAACATACAATGAGCAGTTCTTC	CASSYGGLAGTYNEQFF	TRBJ2-1	17	TRBV7-9	TRBD2	-
TGTGCCAGCAGCCACCCGGTCGGGACTAGCGGGACGGAGACCCAGTACTTC	CASSHPVGTSGTETQYF	TRBJ2-5	17	TRBV4-2	TRBD2	few
TGTGCCAGCAGCTTAGAGGGACTTAGCACCATATATTTT	CASSLEGLSTIYF	TRBJ1-3	13	TRBV7-9	-	few
TGTGCCAGCAGCGAACAGGGGGGAGAGACCCAGTACTTC	CASSEQGGETQYF	TRBJ2-5	13	TRBV7-2	TRBD1	-
TGCGCCAGCAGCTCCGTGGGCACCGGGGAGCTGTTTTTT	CASSSVGTGELFF	TRBJ2-2	13	TRBV5-1	-	-
TGTGCCAGCAGTGGACAGCGGGACCCTGGCTACACCTTC	CASSGQRDPGYTF	TRBJ1-2	13	TRBV2	-	medium-sized
TGTGCCAGCAGCTTAAACCTAGGCAGCGGGGGGCCCCTGGGAGAGACCCAGTACTTC	CASSLNLGSGGPLGETQYF	TRBJ2-5	19	TRBV7-8	TRBD2	-
TGTGCCAGCAGTAAAACCCAAGTCGGGAGTAGCGGGGGGCAAGAGACCCAGTACTTC	CASSKTQVGSSGGQETQYF	TRBJ2-5	19	TRBV6-1	TRBD2	once
TGTGCCACCAGTGATTGCTCCGACGAAGGACAGGGGGTTGCGAACACTGAAGCTTTCTTT	CATSDCSDEGQGVANTEAFF	TRBJ1-1	20	TRBV24-1	TRBD1	few
TGCAGTGCTAGAGGGGTAAAGGGGGGACACACGAGGGATACGCAGTATTTT	CSARGVKGGHTRDTQYF	TRBJ2-3	17	TRBV20-1	-	-
TGTGCCACCAGCAGGCCACAGACAGGGCGTTATCAGCCCCAGCATTTT	CATSRPQTGRYQPQHF	TRBJ1-5	16	TRBV15	TRBD1	few
TGTGCCAGCAGCTTAGCAGGCAGGGGGATATACAATGAGCAGTTCTTC	CASSLAGRGIYNEQFF	TRBJ2-1	16	TRBV7-9	TRBD1	-
TGTGCCAGCAGCTTAGATCTTTGGGCAGGGGGCGAGCAGTACTTC	CASSLDLWAGGEQYF	TRBJ2-7	15	TRBV7-8	TRBD1	large
TGTGCCAGCAGTTACCCCCGGGGCGGGTATTTCTACGAGCAGTACTTC	CASSYPRGGYFYEQYF	TRBJ2-7	16	TRBV6-5	-	-